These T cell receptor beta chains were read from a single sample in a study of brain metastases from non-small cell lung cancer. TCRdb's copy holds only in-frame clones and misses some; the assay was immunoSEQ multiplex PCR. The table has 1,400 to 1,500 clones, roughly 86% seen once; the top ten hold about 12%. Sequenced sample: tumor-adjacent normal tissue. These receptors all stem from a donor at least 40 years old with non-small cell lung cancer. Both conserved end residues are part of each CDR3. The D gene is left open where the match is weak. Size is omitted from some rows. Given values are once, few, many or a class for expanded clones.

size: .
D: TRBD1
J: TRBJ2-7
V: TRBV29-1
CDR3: CSVVGPGGLSYEQYF
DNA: TGCAGCGTTGTTGGGCCAGGGGGTTTATCCTACGAGCAGTACTTC

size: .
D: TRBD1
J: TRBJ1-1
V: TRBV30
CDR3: CAWSRAGGFTEAFF
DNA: TGTGCCTGGAGTAGGGCAGGGGGTTTCACTGAAGCTTTCTTT

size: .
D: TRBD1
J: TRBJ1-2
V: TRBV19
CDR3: CASEGADYGYTF
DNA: TGTGCGTCTGAGGGGGCAGACTATGGCTACACCTTC

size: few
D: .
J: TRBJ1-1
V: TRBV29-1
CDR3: CSVAWRNTEAFF
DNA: TGCAGCGTTGCTTGGAGGAACACTGAAGCTTTCTTT

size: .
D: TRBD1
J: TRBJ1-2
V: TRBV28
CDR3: CASSPTTGNKFNYGYTF
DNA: TGTGCCAGCAGTCCCACGACAGGGAACAAGTTCAACTATGGCTACACCTTC

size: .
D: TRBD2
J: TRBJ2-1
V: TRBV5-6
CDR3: CASRGLAGVRVVNEQFF
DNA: TGTGCCAGCAGGGGACTAGCGGGAGTTAGGGTGGTCAATGAGCAGTTCTTC

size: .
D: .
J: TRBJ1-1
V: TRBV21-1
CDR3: CASSGRSGVNTEAFF
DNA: TGTGCCAGCTCGGGCAGGTCTGGAGTGAACACTGAAGCTTTCTTT

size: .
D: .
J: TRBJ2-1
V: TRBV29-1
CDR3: CSVCCPGASNEQFF
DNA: TGCAGCGTTTGCTGTCCGGGGGCATCCAATGAGCAGTTCTTC

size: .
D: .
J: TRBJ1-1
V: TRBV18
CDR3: CASSPPGRVNTEAFF
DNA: TGTGCCAGCTCACCCCCTGGGAGGGTGAACACTGAAGCTTTCTTT

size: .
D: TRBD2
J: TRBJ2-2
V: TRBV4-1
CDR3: CASSTSGRNTGELFF
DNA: TGCGCCAGCAGTACTAGCGGGAGGAACACCGGGGAGCTGTTTTTT

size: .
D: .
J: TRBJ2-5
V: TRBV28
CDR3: CASGFGDLQETQYF
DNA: TGTGCCAGCGGCTTCGGGGACCTCCAAGAGACCCAGTACTTC

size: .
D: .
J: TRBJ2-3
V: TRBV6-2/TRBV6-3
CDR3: CASSPTGLWAAADTQYF
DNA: TGTGCCAGCAGTCCGACAGGACTATGGGCTGCCGCAGATACGCAGTATTTT

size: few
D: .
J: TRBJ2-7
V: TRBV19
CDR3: CATGGTATEQYF
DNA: TGTGCCACCGGGGGAACCGCGACCGAGCAGTACTTC

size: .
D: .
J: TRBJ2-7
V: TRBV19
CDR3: CASSIGWRRYEQYF
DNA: TGTGCCAGTAGTATTGGCTGGAGACGATACGAGCAGTACTTC

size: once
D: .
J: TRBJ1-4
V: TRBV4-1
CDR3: CASSQVEGVGEKLFF
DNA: TGCGCCAGCAGCCAAGTTGAGGGGGTTGGTGAAAAACTGTTTTTT

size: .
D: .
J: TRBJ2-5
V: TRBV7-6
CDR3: CASSLGGQETQYF
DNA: TGTGCCAGCAGCTTAGGCGGGCAAGAGACCCAGTACTTC

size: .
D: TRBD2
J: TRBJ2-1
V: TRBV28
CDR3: CASRTGTSSYNEQFF
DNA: TGTGCCAGCAGGACCGGGACTAGCAGCTACAATGAGCAGTTCTTC

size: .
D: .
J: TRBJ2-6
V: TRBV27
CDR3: CAIRSGANVLTF
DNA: TGTGCCATCCGCTCTGGGGCCAACGTCCTGACTTTC

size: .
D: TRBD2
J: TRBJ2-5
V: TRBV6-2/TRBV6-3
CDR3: CASSLGLAGGGETQYF
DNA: TGTGCCAGCAGTTTAGGACTAGCGGGAGGTGGGGAGACCCAGTACTTC

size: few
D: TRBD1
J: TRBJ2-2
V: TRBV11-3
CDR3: CASSLETGVGELFF
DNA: TGTGCCAGCAGCTTAGAGACAGGGGTCGGGGAGCTGTTTTTT

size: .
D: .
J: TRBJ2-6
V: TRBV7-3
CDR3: CASSPQGSGANVLTF
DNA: TGTGCCAGCAGCCCACAGGGCTCTGGGGCCAACGTCCTGACTTTC

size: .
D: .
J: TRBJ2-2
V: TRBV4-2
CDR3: CASSQVSRLDTGELFF
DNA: TGTGCTAGCAGTCAAGTAAGTCGACTAGACACCGGGGAGCTGTTTTTT